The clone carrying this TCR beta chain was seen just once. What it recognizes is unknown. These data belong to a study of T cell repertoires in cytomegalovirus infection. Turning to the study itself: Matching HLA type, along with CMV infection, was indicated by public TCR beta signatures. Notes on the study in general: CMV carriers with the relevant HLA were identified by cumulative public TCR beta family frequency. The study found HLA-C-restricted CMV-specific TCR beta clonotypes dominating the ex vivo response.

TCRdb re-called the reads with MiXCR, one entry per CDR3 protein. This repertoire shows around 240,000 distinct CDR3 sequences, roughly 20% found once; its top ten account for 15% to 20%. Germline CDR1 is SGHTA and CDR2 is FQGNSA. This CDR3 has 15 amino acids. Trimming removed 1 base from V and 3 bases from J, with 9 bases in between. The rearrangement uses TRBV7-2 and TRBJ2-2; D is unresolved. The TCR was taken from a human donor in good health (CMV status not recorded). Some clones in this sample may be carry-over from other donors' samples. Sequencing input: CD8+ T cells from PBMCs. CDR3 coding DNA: TGTGCCAGCAGCTTAGTTCGGCAAGACACCGGGGAGCTGTTTTTT. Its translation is CASSLVRQDTGELFF. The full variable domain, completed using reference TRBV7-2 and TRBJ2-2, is GAGVSQSPSNKVTEKGKDVELRCDPISGHTALYWYRQSLGQGLEFLIYFQGNSAPDKSGLPSDRFSAERTGGSVSTLTIQRTQQEDSAVYLCASSLVRQDTGELFFGEGSRLTVL.